This T cell receptor beta chain is drawn from a study of T cell repertoires in cytomegalovirus infection. Study-wide background: Peptides in the study included HLA-C-restricted and HLA-B-restricted CMV epitopes. Findings and caveats of the study: Carriage of CMV together with the relevant HLA was identifiable through cumulative public TCR beta family frequency.

TCRdb used MiXCR to reprocess the reads, holding one entry per CDR3 protein. The table shows tens of thousands of distinct CDR3 sequences, with around 18% occurring only once. The table lists this clonotype with a few counts. Its target is unknown. Germline CDR1 SGHTA, CDR2 FQGNSA. This CDR3 is built from 13 residues. The V end was cut by 3 bases, the J end by 3 bases, with 8 bases between. The source of this sequence is a human donor in good health (CMV status not recorded). Some clones in this sample may be carry-over from other donors' samples. The source material was CD8+ T cells from cultured PBMCs, sampled from culture after CMV antigen stimulation. The chain uses TRBV7-2 and TRBJ1-1; no reliable D call. The CDR3 bases are TGTGCCAGCAGCTTCGGGTCCTACACTGAAGCTTTCTTT. Translated, it gives CASSFGSYTEAFF.